The 2 T cell receptor beta chains reported below all come from one sample, sequenced in a study of early T cells in non-severe SARS-CoV-2 infection. TCRdb re-derived calls from the 5' RACE reads in MiXCR, one entry per CDR3 protein. The sample lists some 50,000 distinct CDR3 sequences, 5% to 5.5% occurring once. Sequenced material: whole blood, taken at baseline. The receptors were sampled from an adult who was a healthcare worker with PCR-confirmed SARS-CoV-2 infection or an uninfected control (not recorded which).

This clonotype was counted ten times or more. V is TRBV24-1 and J is TRBJ2-7; D gene uncertain. The CDR3 has 13 residues. Germline V gives CDR1 KGHDR, CDR2 SFDVKD. Between the trimmed V and J ends, which lost 7 bases and 0 bases, there was a span of 9 bases. For the CDR3, the DNA is TGTGCCACCAGCGACCACAACTCCTACGAGCAGTACTTC. The encoded protein is CATSDHNSYEQYF.

In this sample, this clonotype turned up many times. The chain uses TRBV20-1 and TRBJ1-5, with 9 bases that match TRBD1. V shed 5 bases, J shed 4 bases, and the junction held 9 bases outside the gene matches. Per germline, CDR1 DFQATT and CDR2 SNEGSKA (reference sequence). CDR3 length: 15 amino acids. CDR3 loop: CSAPTGTGRNQPQHF. For the CDR3, the DNA is TGCAGTGCTCCAACGGGGACAGGGAGAAATCAGCCCCAGCATTTT.